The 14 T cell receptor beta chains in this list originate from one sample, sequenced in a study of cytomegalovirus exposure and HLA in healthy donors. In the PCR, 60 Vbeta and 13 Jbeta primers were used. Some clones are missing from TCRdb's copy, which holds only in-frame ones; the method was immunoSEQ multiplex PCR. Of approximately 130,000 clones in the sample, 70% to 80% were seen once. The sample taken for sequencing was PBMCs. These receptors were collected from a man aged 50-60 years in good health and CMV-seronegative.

CDR3 sequence (DNA): TGTGCCAGCAGCCCCGCAGGGGGTCCCTACGAGCAGTACTTC. It is translated as CASSPAGGPYEQYF. The V and J genes are TRBV6-5 and TRBJ2-5; TRBD1 matches at 7 bases. TRBJ2-7 matches the DNA end more closely, so the J call is doubtful. This CDR3 region has 14 residues. Germline loops: CDR1 MNHEY, CDR2 SVGAGI.

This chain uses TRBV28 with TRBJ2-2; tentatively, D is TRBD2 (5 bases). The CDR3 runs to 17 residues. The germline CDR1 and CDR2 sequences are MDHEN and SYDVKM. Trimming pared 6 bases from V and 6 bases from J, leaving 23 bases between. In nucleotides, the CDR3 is TGTGCCAGCAGCTCAGTCGAGGGCCTCAGGACTTCCGGGGAGCTGTTTTTT. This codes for CASSSVEGLRTSGELFF.

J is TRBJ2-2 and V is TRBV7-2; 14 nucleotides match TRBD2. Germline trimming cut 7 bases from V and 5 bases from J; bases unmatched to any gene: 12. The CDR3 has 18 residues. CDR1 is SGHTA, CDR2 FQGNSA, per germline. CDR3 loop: CASTRPGTSGSRTGELFF. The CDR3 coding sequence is TGTGCCAGCACTCGACCCGGGACTAGCGGGAGTAGAACCGGGGAGCTGTTTTTT.

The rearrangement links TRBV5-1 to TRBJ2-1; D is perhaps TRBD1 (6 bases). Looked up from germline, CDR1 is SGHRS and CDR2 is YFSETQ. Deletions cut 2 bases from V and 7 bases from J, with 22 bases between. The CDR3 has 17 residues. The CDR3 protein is CASSFNALGGPLNEQFF. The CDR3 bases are TGCGCCAGCAGCTTTAATGCCCTTGGGGGCCCTCTTAATGAGCAGTTCTTC.

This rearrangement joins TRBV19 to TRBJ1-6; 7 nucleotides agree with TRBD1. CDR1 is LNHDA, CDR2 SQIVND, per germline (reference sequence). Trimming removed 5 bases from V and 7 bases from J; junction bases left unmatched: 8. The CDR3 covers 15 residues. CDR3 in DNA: TGTGCCAGTAGTGCCCGGGACAGCACGAATTCACCCCTCCACTTT. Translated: CASSARDSTNSPLHF.

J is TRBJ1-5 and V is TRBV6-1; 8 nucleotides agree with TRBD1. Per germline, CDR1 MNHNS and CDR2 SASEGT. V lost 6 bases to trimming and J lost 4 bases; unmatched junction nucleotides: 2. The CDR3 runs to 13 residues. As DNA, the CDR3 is TGTGCCAGCAGGGACAGGGAAAATCAGCCCCAGCATTTT. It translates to CASRDRENQPQHF.

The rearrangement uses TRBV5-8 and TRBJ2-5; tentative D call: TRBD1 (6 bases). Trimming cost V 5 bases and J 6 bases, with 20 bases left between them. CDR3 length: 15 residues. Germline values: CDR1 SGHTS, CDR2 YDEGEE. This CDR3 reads CASSLGGAGRKTQYF. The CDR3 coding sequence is TGTGCCAGCAGTCTTGGGGGCGCCGGTCGGAAGACCCAGTACTTC.

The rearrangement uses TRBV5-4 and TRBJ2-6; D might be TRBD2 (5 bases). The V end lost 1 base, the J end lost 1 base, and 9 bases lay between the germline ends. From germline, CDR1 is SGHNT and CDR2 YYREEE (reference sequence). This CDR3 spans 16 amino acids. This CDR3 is CASSLILASGANVLTF. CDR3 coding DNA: TGTGCCAGCAGCTTGATCCTAGCTTCTGGGGCCAACGTCCTGACTTTC.

CDR3 residues: CASGQAGLFTGELFF. Here the CDR3 DNA reads TGTGCCAGCGGTCAGGCAGGGCTTTTCACCGGGGAGCTGTTTTTT. The chain links TRBV9 to TRBJ2-2; tentative D call: TRBD1 (5 bases). Germline V gives CDR1 SGDLS, CDR2 YYNGEE. The V gene lost 7 bases and the J gene lost 4 bases, with 17 bases spanning the gap. This CDR3 contains 15 residues.

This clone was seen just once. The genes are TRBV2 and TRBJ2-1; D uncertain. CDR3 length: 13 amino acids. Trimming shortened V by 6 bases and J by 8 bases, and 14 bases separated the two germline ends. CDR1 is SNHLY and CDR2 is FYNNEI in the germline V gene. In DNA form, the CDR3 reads TGTGCCAGCAGCCGATTAGTAGTCGATGAGCAGTTCTTC. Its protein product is CASSRLVVDEQFF.

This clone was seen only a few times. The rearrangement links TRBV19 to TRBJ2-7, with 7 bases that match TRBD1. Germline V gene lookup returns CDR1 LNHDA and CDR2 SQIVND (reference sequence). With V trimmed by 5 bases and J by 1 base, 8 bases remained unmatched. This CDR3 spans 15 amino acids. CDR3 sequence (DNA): TGTGCCAGTAGTGAAGCCGGACAGGCTTCCTACGAGCAGTACTTC. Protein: CASSEAGQASYEQYF.

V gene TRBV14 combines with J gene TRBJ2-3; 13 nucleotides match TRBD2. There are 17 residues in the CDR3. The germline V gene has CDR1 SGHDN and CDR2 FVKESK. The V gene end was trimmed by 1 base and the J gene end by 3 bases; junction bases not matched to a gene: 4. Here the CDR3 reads CASSQGKGLAGTDTQYF. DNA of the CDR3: TGTGCCAGCAGCCAAGGGAAGGGACTAGCGGGAACAGATACGCAGTATTTT.

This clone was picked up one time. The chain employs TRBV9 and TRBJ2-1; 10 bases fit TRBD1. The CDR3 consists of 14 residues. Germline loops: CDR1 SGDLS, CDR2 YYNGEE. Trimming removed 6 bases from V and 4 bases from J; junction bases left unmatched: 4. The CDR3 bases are TGTGCCAGCAACCCGGGACAGGGGTACAATGAGCAGTTCTTC. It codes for CASNPGQGYNEQFF.

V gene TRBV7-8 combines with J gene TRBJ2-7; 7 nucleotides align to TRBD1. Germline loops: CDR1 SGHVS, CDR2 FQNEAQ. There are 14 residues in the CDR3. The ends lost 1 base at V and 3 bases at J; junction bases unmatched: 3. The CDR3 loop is CASSLEGTDYEQYF. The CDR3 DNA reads TGTGCCAGCAGCTTAGAGGGGACAGACTACGAGCAGTACTTC.